These 25 T cell receptor beta chains were all obtained from the same sample, sequenced in a study of siplizumab effects on memory and regulatory T cells. Method: immunoSEQ multiplex PCR; TCRdb's copy keeps in-frame clones and lacks some. The repertoire consists of tens of thousands of clones, with 88% occurring once and the leading ten covering 1.7%. Specimen: Tregs sorted from blood. All receptors come from a human donor in good health.

Turning to this clone: Other DNA variants within this sample encode the same CDR3. This sequence joins TRBV5-8 and TRBJ1-1; maybe TRBD1 (5 bases). The V gene's germline CDR1 is SGHTS and CDR2 YDEGEE. Deletions cut 9 bases from V and 7 bases from J, with 19 bases between. The CDR3 has 13 amino acids. The CDR3 DNA sequence: TGTGCCATATATCCCAGGGCCGCCTATGAAGCTTTCTTT. This encodes CAIYPRAAYEAFF. The full variable domain, its missing parts supplied by reference TRBV5-8 and TRBJ1-1, is EAGVTQSPTHLIKTRGQQATLRCSPISGHTSVYWYQQALGLGLQFLLWYDEGEERNRGNFPPRFSGRQFPNYSSELNVNALELEDSALYLCAIYPRAAYEAFFGQGTRLTVV.

This chain connects TRBV10-3 to TRBJ1-1; the match to TRBD1 covers 7 bases. Germline V gives CDR1 ENHRY, CDR2 SYGVKD. The CDR3 extends over 12 amino acids. J gave up 10 bases and V 5 bases, and 7 bases lay outside the gene matches. CDR3 nucleotide sequence: TGTGCCATCAGTCCCGCAGGGGGGCGAGCTTTCTTT. Its translation is CAISPAGGRAFF.

The J gene is TRBJ2-1, the V gene TRBV30; tentative D call: TRBD2 (5 bases). CDR3 size: 13 residues. Trimming pared 0 bases from V and 4 bases from J, leaving 7 bases between. The germline CDR1 and CDR2 sequences are GTSNPN and SVGIG (reference sequence). The CDR3 reads CAWSVEGYNEQFF. CDR3 nucleotides: TGTGCCTGGAGTGTAGAGGGATACAATGAGCAGTTCTTC.

The chain links TRBV13 to TRBJ2-2; D assignment may be TRBD1 or TRBD2 (6 bases each). CDR3 length: 15 residues. V lost 3 bases and J lost 6, with 14 bases in between. Germline-derived CDR1 and CDR2 are PRHDT and FYEKMQ (reference sequence). Here the CDR3 reads CASSLPGAKAGELFF. The CDR3 DNA reads as TGTGCCAGCAGCTTGCCGGGGGCAAAAGCCGGGGAGCTGTTTTTT.

V gene TRBV6-1 combines with J gene TRBJ1-5; D might be TRBD1 (5 bases). CDR3 size: 14 residues. Germline V gene sequence: CDR1 MNHNS, CDR2 SASEGT. Trimming took 5 bases from V and 6 from J, leaving 14 bases between them. The CDR3 DNA reads as TGTGCCAGCAGTTTGGCCAGGGACCTTCAGCCCCAGCATTTT. Translating gives CASSLARDLQPQHF.

The chain employs TRBV28 and TRBJ2-1; D unresolved. V was clipped by 7 bases and J by 2 bases, with 9 bases between them. The CDR3 has 13 amino acids. Germline CDR1 and CDR2: MDHEN and SYDVKM. CDR3 amino acids: CASKNLPYNEQFF. The CDR3, as DNA: TGTGCCAGCAAAAACTTACCCTACAATGAGCAGTTCTTC.

This clone was detected only once. The V gene is TRBV6-5, the J gene TRBJ1-1; D perhaps matches TRBD1 (5 bases). The ends were cut back, 0 bases at V and 0 bases at J, with 8 bases in the middle. Germline V CDR1 and CDR2: MNHEY, SVGAGI. The CDR3 sequence is 15 residues long. The CDR3 loop reads CASSYSRQMNTEAFF. The CDR3 DNA sequence: TGTGCCAGCAGTTACTCGAGACAGATGAACACTGAAGCTTTCTTT.

The gene calls are TRBV9 and TRBJ2-7; no clear D. The CDR3 covers 13 residues. Germline V gene lookup returns CDR1 SGDLS and CDR2 YYNGEE. V was cut by 0 bases and J by 2 bases, with 6 bases left in between. CDR3 in amino acids: CASSVGPTYEQYF. The CDR3 bases are TGTGCCAGCAGCGTAGGGCCGACCTACGAGCAGTACTTC.

The chain is built from TRBV6-5 and TRBJ2-5, with D possibly matching TRBD1 (6 bases). This CDR3 region has 11 residues. CDR1 is MNHEY, CDR2 SVGAGI, per germline. V dropped 3 bases and J dropped 11 bases, with 10 bases sitting between them. For the CDR3, the DNA is TGTGCCAGCAGTTATAAGGGGGAGCAGTACTTC. Its translation is CASSYKGEQYF.

The chain couples TRBV6-1 to TRBJ2-5, with 11 positions matching TRBD2. The V and J ends lost 3 bases and 3 bases, in that order; junction bases with no gene match: 6. Germline loops: CDR1 MNHNS, CDR2 SASEGT. The CDR3 runs 16 residues. CDR3 loop: CASSDFRLAGKETQYF. The CDR3 bases are TGTGCCAGCAGTGACTTCCGACTAGCGGGAAAAGAGACCCAGTACTTC.

This clone was detected once. V and J are TRBV6-1 and TRBJ2-3; weak D call: TRBD2 (6 bases). The length of the CDR3 is 15 residues. V lost 5 bases and J 4 bases, leaving 16 bases between the germline ends. CDR1 MNHNS and CDR2 SASEGT come from the germline V gene. The DNA of the CDR3 is TGTGCCAGCAGTAGGGGACTCCCGGTCCCAGATACGCAGTATTTT. As protein: CASSRGLPVPDTQYF.

The chain combines TRBV19 with TRBJ1-3; no reliable D call. Trimming took 4 bases from V and 2 from J, leaving 9 bases between them. Germline CDR1 LNHDA, CDR2 SQIVND (reference sequence). The CDR3 consists of 14 residues. CDR3 sequence (DNA): TGTGCCAGTAGTAGGCAGCCACCTGGAAACACCATATATTTT. The encoded protein is CASSRQPPGNTIYF.

A single count supports this clone. The chain joins TRBV19 to TRBJ1-5; no reliable D call. This CDR3 contains 12 residues. V lost 7 bases and J 7 bases, leaving 11 bases between the germline ends. Germline loops: CDR1 LNHDA, CDR2 SQIVND (reference sequence). The CDR3 region has the DNA TGTGCCAGTAACCTTGTCCCCCAGCCCCAGCATTTT. It specifies CASNLVPQPQHF.

This clone appeared once. The chain has TRBV2 and TRBJ2-1; 9 bases line up with TRBD1. Trimming took 4 bases from V and 2 from J; bases not matched to a gene: 6. In germline, CDR1 is SNHLY, CDR2 FYNNEI. The CDR3 contains 16 residues. The CDR3 bases are TGTGCCAGCAGTGGGGGACAGGGTTTGACCTACAATGAGCAGTTCTTC. Translating gives CASSGGQGLTYNEQFF.

V and J are TRBV27 and TRBJ1-3; a possible D gene is TRBD1 (5 bases). The CDR3 is 16 residues long. Germline CDR1 reads MNHEY; CDR2 reads SMNVEV (reference sequence). V was pared by 5 bases and J by 5 bases, with 19 bases between. DNA for the CDR3: TGTGCCAGCAGTCCGGCTGGGAACAGGTACCGAAACACCATATATTTT. This encodes CASSPAGNRYRNTIYF.

V is TRBV28 and J is TRBJ1-1; 7 nucleotides agree with TRBD1. Germline V gene data show CDR1 as MDHEN and CDR2 as SYDVKM. This CDR3 has 15 residues. Trimming at V came to 3 bases and at J to 5 bases, leaving 9 bases not matched to a gene. CDR3 sequence (DNA): TGTGCCAGCAGTTTCCTCCCCGGCAGGGGGACTGAAGCTTTCTTT. Protein: CASSFLPGRGTEAFF.

The V call is TRBV28, the J call TRBJ2-7; TRBD1 might be the D (5 bases). V lost 4 bases and J lost 6, with 16 bases in between. The length of the CDR3 is 14 residues. From germline, CDR1 is MDHEN and CDR2 SYDVKM. For the CDR3, the DNA is TGTGCCAGCAGTTCGACAGCCTTGCCCTCCGAGCAGTACTTC. This codes for CASSSTALPSEQYF.

Details on this clone: Its ends do not fully match the called genes, so a read error is possible. This chain uses TRBV7-7 with TRBJ2-2, with D hard to call. CDR3 length equals 15 residues. Germline CDR1 is SSHAT and CDR2 is FNYEAQ (reference sequence). In DNA, the CDR3 is TGTGCTAGCAGCTTAGCTGGGGCGAACACCGGGGAGCTGTTTTTT. Amino acid sequence: CASSLAGANTGELFF. Full variable domain (remainder filled in from reference TRBV7-7 and TRBJ2-2): GAGVSQSPRYKVTKRGQDVTLRCDPISSHATLYWYQQALGQGPEFLTYFNYEAQPDKSGLPSDRFSAERPEGSISTLTIQRTEQRDSAMYRCASSLAGANTGELFFGEGSRLTVL.

This sequence joins TRBV30 and TRBJ1-4, with D perhaps TRBD1 (6 bases). The CDR3 sequence is 12 residues long. Germline CDR1 and CDR2: GTSNPN and SVGIG (reference sequence). Trimming left V 3 bases short and J 8 bases short, with 10 bases between. Here the CDR3 DNA reads TGTGCCTGGAGCAGGGGTGCCGAAAAACTGTTTTTT. Residues: CAWSRGAEKLFF.

CDR3 coding DNA: TGTGCCAGCAGACTTAGCGGCGATGCGCAGTATTTT. Protein: CASRLSGDAQYF. The rearrangement uses TRBV2 and TRBJ2-3; possibly TRBD2 for D (6 bases). Germline V gene lookup returns CDR1 SNHLY and CDR2 FYNNEI. The CDR3 spans 12 residues. With 6 bases removed from V and 10 bases from J, the gap between germline ends came to 14 bases. Complete variable domain (other parts from reference TRBV2 and TRBJ2-3): EPEVTQTPSHQVTQMGQEVILRCVPISNHLYFYWYRQILGQKVEFLVSFYNNEISEKSEIFDDQFSVERPDGSNFTLKIRSTKLEDSAMYFCASRLSGDAQYFGPGTRLTVL.

J is TRBJ2-3 and V is TRBV9; D uncertain. Germline lookup yields CDR1 SGDLS and CDR2 YYNGEE. This CDR3 has 16 amino acids. Trimming stripped 0 bases from V and 0 bases from J, with 11 bases between. In DNA form, the CDR3 reads TGTGCCAGCAGCGTAGTTCCGTTGGGTAGCACAGATACGCAGTATTTT. Protein product: CASSVVPLGSTDTQYF.

The chain couples TRBV19 to TRBJ2-3; 14 positions match TRBD2. The CDR3 is 17 residues long. CDR1 LNHDA and CDR2 SQIVND come from the germline V gene (reference sequence). Unmatched junction bases numbered 11, after V lost 5 bases and J lost 7 bases. For the CDR3, the DNA is TGTGCCAGTAGTCGACTAGCGGGAGGGCCTGGGAGGAATACGCAGTATTTT. Protein: CASSRLAGGPGRNTQYF.

The chain employs TRBV11-3 and TRBJ1-1; possible D gene TRBD1, 6 bases. CDR3 length: 15 amino acids. Germline-derived CDR1 and CDR2 are SGHNT and YENEEA. V gave up 5 bases and J gave up 4 bases, with 17 bases separating them. DNA for the CDR3: TGTGCCAGCAGCCCATCACCCAGGGGAGGCACTGAAGCTTTCTTT. Translating it yields CASSPSPRGGTEAFF.

The chain is built from TRBV18 and TRBJ2-2; D remains ambiguous. V was clipped by 3 bases and J by 4 bases, with 6 bases between them. Per the germline V gene, CDR1 is KGHSH and CDR2 is LQKENI. The CDR3 length is 13 residues. The DNA of the CDR3 is TGTGCCAGCTCACCCGATTTCACCGGGGAGCTGTTTTTT. The encoded protein is CASSPDFTGELFF.

This clone was counted between two and nine times. The chain is built from TRBV5-6 and TRBJ2-6; D tentatively fits TRBD1 or TRBD2 (5 bases each). Trimming cost V 0 bases and J 4 bases, with 8 bases left between them. Germline-derived CDR1 and CDR2 are SGHDT and YYEEEE. This CDR3 is 15 amino acids long. The CDR3, as DNA: TGTGCCAGCAGCTTGGCGGGACGGGGGGCCAACGTCCTGACTTTC. As protein: CASSLAGRGANVLTF. Together with reference TRBV5-6 and TRBJ2-6, the CDR3 gives the full variable domain: DAGVTQSPTHLIKTRGQQVTLRCSPKSGHDTVSWYQQALGQGPQFIFQYYEEEERQRGNFPDRFSGHQFPNYSSELNVNALLLGDSALYLCASSLAGRGANVLTFGAGSRLTVL.